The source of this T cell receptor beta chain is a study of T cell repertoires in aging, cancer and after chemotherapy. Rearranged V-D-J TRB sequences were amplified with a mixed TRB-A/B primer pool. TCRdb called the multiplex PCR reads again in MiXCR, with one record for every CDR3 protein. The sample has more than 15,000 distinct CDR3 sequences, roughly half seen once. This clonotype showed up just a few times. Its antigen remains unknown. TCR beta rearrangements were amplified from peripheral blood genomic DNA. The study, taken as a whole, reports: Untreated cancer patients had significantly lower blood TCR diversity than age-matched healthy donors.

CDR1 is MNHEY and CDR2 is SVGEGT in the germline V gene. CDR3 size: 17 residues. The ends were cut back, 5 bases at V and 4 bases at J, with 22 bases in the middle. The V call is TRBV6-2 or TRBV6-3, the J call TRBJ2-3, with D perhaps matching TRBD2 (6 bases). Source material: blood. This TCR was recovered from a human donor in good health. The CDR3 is CASSAHTTSRLADTQYF. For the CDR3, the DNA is TGTGCCAGCAGTGCCCACACCACTAGCCGGCTGGCAGATACGCAGTATTTT.